The 9 T cell receptor beta chains in this list originate from one sample, sequenced in a study of blood T cells in healthy people across ages. Using a J-beta primer mix together with a sample-barcoded 5' primer, a second PCR was run for roughly 7 to 12 cycles. A single record per CDR3 protein comes from TCRdb applying MiXCR to the 5' RACE reads. The sample shows approximately 2,000,000 distinct CDR3 sequences, roughly 43% of them seen only once. Sequencing used blood. Receptors originate from a human donor in good health.

The chain employs TRBV6-6 and TRBJ1-5; no reliable D call. This CDR3 spans 16 amino acids. V was pared by 0 bases and J by 0 bases, with 9 bases between. Germline-derived CDR1 and CDR2 are MNHNY and SVGAGI (reference sequence). CDR3 amino acids: CASSYSNMNSNQPQHF. The CDR3 DNA reads TGTGCCAGCAGTTACTCCAACATGAATAGCAATCAGCCCCAGCATTTT.

The chain employs TRBV4-3 and TRBJ1-2, with no clear D. Per the germline V gene, CDR1 is LGHNA and CDR2 is YSLEER. Trimming left V 1 base short and J 2 bases short, with 8 bases between. The CDR3 is made up of 14 amino acids. The CDR3 DNA is TGCGCCAGCAGCCAAGGGTACGGGAACTATGGCTACACCTTC. This translates into CASSQGYGNYGYTF.

The chain is built from TRBV5-1 and TRBJ2-5; D remains ambiguous. The CDR3 has 16 amino acids. Trimming took 1 base from V and 2 from J, leaving 15 bases between them. Germline V gene sequence: CDR1 SGHRS, CDR2 YFSETQ. The CDR3 sequence: CASSLSPLTQQETQYF. In nucleotides, the CDR3 is TGCGCCAGCAGCTTGTCCCCCCTTACTCAGCAAGAGACCCAGTACTTC.

The chain recombines TRBV29-1 with TRBJ1-1, with 10 bases fitting TRBD1. CDR1 and CDR2 from the germline V gene are SQVTM and ANQGSEA. CDR3 size: 14 residues. V was clipped by 7 bases and J by 8 bases; unmatched bases: 13. CDR3 amino acids: CSAPISRTGGEAFF. The DNA for the CDR3 is TGCAGCGCTCCCATTTCCAGGACAGGGGGGGAAGCTTTCTTT.

This chain joins TRBV4-2 and TRBJ2-1; D not certain. V was pared by 0 bases and J by 6 bases, with 18 bases between. Germline V gene data show CDR1 as LGHNA and CDR2 as YNFKEQ. This CDR3 has 17 amino acids. CDR3 residues: CASSQDHARKSPNEQFF. CDR3 sequence (DNA): TGTGCCAGCAGCCAAGACCATGCCAGAAAGTCCCCCAATGAGCAGTTCTTC.

Turning to this clonotype: Relative to the germline gene, one junction end is altered; a read error may explain this. This chain connects TRBV12-3 or TRBV12-4 to TRBJ1-1; 8 bases agree with TRBD1. This CDR3 spans 15 amino acids. CDR3 residues: CASSRVQGADTEACF. The CDR3, as DNA: TGTGCCAGCAGCCGGGTGCAGGGGGCGGACACTGAAGCTTGCTTT.

The rearrangement links TRBV28 to TRBJ1-5; weak D call: TRBD1 (5 bases). Germline loops: CDR1 MDHEN, CDR2 SYDVKM. This CDR3 comprises 13 residues. The CDR3 reads CATLIGAGQPQHF. CDR3 nucleotide sequence: TGTGCGACCCTCATAGGGGCCGGGCAGCCCCAGCATTTT.

This clonotype came up a few times. The V and J genes are TRBV28 and TRBJ2-3, with 8 bases matching TRBD1. CDR1 is MDHEN, CDR2 SYDVKM, per germline. The CDR3 contains 16 residues. With 6 bases clipped from V and 1 base from J, the junction kept 9 bases outside the gene matches. The CDR3: CASSLGTGQGTDTQYF. The CDR3 nucleotides are TGTGCCAGCAGCCTCGGGACAGGCCAAGGCACAGATACGCAGTATTTT. Full variable domain (missing parts from reference TRBV28 and TRBJ2-3): DVKVTQSSRYLVKRTGEKVFLECVQDMDHENMFWYRQDPGLGLRLIYFSYDVKMKEKGDIPEGYSVSREKKERFSLILESASTNQTSMYLCASSLGTGQGTDTQYFGPGTRLTVL.

This clonotype was observed a few times. The J gene is TRBJ1-2, the V gene TRBV20-1; TRBD1 is a possible D gene (5 bases). Trimming pared 5 bases from V and 4 bases from J, leaving 14 bases between. The CDR3 extends over 13 amino acids. Germline CDR1 and CDR2: DFQATT and SNEGSKA (reference sequence). The CDR3 nucleotides are TGCAGTGCTCCCCTGGCCGGGGGCTATGGCTACACCTTC. Amino acids: CSAPLAGGYGYTF.